The T cell receptor beta chain described here comes from a study of response to subunit inactivated influenza vaccine (dated 2018 in TCRdb). About the full investigation: To follow how T cells responded to a trivalent subunit inactivated influenza vaccine, the researchers relied on deep quantitative profiling of the T cell receptor repertoire.

As for this clonotype: It lacks a known antigen. No base quality information exists; no much larger clone differs at one position.

Between the V and J ends, shortened by 10 bases and 1 base respectively, the junction contains 16 bases. The CDR3 holds 14 amino acids from the cysteine to the phenylalanine. The entry retains the CDR3 DNA only, 42 bases that are in frame from base 1. CDR1 is given as MDHEN and CDR2 as SYDVKM, both from the germline V gene. Beyond this particular receptor, the publication reports: The authors suggested that each seasonal influenza vaccination may recruit only a limited number of new T cells.

The library was obtained by RT-PCR. Data came from an Illumina HiSeq 2500. TCRdb reran the public reads through fastp at Q25 and MiXCR, keeping productive beta chains. A single entry per CDR3 protein holds the most common genes and DNA from its merged rows. For this sample there are around 850,000 distinct CDR3 sequences; less than 20% appear just once. Roughly a tenth of the sample is held by the ten biggest clonotypes. The source of this sequence is a man in his fifties or sixties who received an inactivated influenza vaccine. Donor details come from another sample of the same person, matched by shared clones. In this chain, TRBV28 is recombined with TRBJ1-2; the D segment cannot be called with confidence. Material: PBMCs from blood, obtained 4 to 6 days after vaccination. The CDR3 protein is CATIDGSLNYGYTF. The bases read TGTGCCACGATAGACGGATCCCTTAACTATGGCTACACCTTC.